Presented here are 4 T cell receptor beta chains from one specimen sequenced in a study of T cell repertoires in cytomegalovirus infection. These receptors' targets are unknown. In TCRdb, the reads were re-called with MiXCR into one record per CDR3 protein. The table records about 900,000 distinct CDR3 sequences, 31% of them present only once. The material sequenced was cultured CD8+ T cells from PBMCs, taken from culture after CMV antigen stimulation. The source of these receptors is a human donor in good health (CMV status not recorded). Some clones in this sample may be carry-over from other donors' samples.

This chain uses TRBV12-3 or TRBV12-4 with TRBJ2-2; 10 nucleotides align to TRBD1. The CDR3 totals 18 residues. The J segment lost 3 bases and the V segment lost 3 bases, leaving 10 bases of the junction unmatched. This CDR3 reads CASSFWTGGKKDTGELFF. The CDR3 nucleotides read TGTGCCAGCAGTTTTTGGACAGGGGGAAAAAAGGACACCGGGGAGCTGTTTTTT.

V is TRBV28 and J is TRBJ2-5; unclear D gene. Germline V gene lookup returns CDR1 MDHEN and CDR2 SYDVKM. This CDR3 contains 14 residues. V dropped 2 bases and J dropped 5 bases, with 12 bases sitting between them. The CDR3 spells CASSLLASAETQYF. The CDR3, as DNA: TGTGCCAGCAGTTTACTCGCTTCGGCGGAGACCCAGTACTTC.

The sample holds many counts of this clonotype. The chain has TRBV7-6 and TRBJ2-2, with D possibly TRBD2 on 5 matching bases. The V end lost 1 base, the J end lost 9 bases, and 12 bases lay between the germline ends. CDR3 length: 14 amino acids. Germline-derived CDR1 and CDR2 are SGHVS and FNYEAQ. CDR3 sequence: CASSLGISSRELFF. CDR3 DNA: TGTGCCAGCAGCTTAGGAATCTCTAGCCGGGAGCTGTTTTTT.

The chain links TRBV28 to TRBJ2-5, with D maybe TRBD1 (6 bases). V lost 6 bases and J lost 1, with 18 bases in between. Germline V gives CDR1 MDHEN, CDR2 SYDVKM. The CDR3 runs 16 residues. In nucleotides, the CDR3 is TGTGCCAGCAGCCAGACCTACGGGACATTCCAAGAGACCCAGTACTTC. Translated: CASSQTYGTFQETQYF.